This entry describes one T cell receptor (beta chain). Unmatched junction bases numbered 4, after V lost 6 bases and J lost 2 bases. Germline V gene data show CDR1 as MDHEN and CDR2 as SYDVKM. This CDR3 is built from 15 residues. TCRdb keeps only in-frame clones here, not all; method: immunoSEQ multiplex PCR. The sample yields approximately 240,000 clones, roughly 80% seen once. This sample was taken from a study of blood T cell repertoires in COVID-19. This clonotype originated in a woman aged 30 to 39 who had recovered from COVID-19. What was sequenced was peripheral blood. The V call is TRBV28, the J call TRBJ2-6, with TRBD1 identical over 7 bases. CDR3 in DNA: TGTGCCAGCAGCTACCAGGGGGCTGGGGCCAACGTCCTGACTTTC. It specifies CASSYQGAGANVLTF. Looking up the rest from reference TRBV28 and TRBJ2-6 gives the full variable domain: DVKVTQSSRYLVKRTGEKVFLECVQDMDHENMFWYRQDPGLGLRLIYFSYDVKMKEKGDIPEGYSVSREKKERFSLILESASTNQTSMYLCASSYQGAGANVLTFGAGSRLTVL.